The 31 T cell receptor beta chains reported below all come from one sample, sequenced in a study of shared clonotypes between healthy human individuals. Measured with immunoSEQ multiplex PCR; TCRdb has only the in-frame clones, and not every one. This sample has some 2,000,000 clones; 90% to 97% occur once, and the top ten carry roughly 0.13%. The sample consisted of naive CD4+ T cells sorted from blood. The subset denotes: CD45RA+ positively selected. All receptors come from a man aged 18 to 30 in good health.

The chain joins TRBV5-6 to TRBJ2-5, with D perhaps TRBD2 (5 bases). The CDR3 length is 14 residues. V lost 4 bases and J lost 4, with 14 bases in between. The germline V gene encodes CDR1 SGHDT and CDR2 YYEEEE. CDR3 DNA: TGTGCCAGCAGCACCCTACGGGGTGGAGAGACCCAGTACTTC. Its protein product is CASSTLRGGETQYF.

CDR3 nucleotides: TGTGCCAGCAGCCAAGGCCCTCCTAGACACGGTTACGAGCAGTACTTC. It translates to CASSQGPPRHGYEQYF. V and J are TRBV4-2 and TRBJ2-7; D call uncertain. Between the trimmed V and J ends, which lost 1 base and 4 bases, there was a span of 17 bases. Germline V gene data show CDR1 as LGHNA and CDR2 as YNFKEQ. The CDR3 loop spans 16 amino acids.

The chain links TRBV6-5 to TRBJ1-6; TRBD1 agrees at 7 bases. The length of the CDR3 is 14 residues. Germline values: CDR1 MNHEY, CDR2 SVGAGI. The V and J ends lost 7 bases and 3 bases, in that order; junction bases with no gene match: 3. CDR3 in DNA: TGTGCCAGCACCCAGGGGGGCTATAATTCACCCCTCCACTTT. Its protein is CASTQGGYNSPLHF.

This chain links TRBV11-2 with TRBJ1-2; TRBD1 matches at 9 bases. The CDR3 contains 16 residues. Germline loops: CDR1 SGHAT, CDR2 FQNNGV. Losses at the gene ends were 6 bases for V and 0 bases for J; bases not matched to a gene: 8. The CDR3 sequence: CASSLTGGRANYGYTF. The CDR3 DNA reads TGTGCCAGCAGTTTAACAGGGGGCCGAGCTAACTATGGCTACACCTTC. The full variable domain, its missing parts supplied by reference TRBV11-2 and TRBJ1-2, is EAGVAQSPRYKIIEKRQSVAFWCNPISGHATLYWYQQILGQGPKLLIQFQNNGVVDDSQLPKDRFSAERLKGVDSTLKIQPAKLEDSAVYLCASSLTGGRANYGYTFGSGTRLTVV.

The rearrangement links TRBV27 to TRBJ1-2; TRBD1 might be the D (6 bases). This CDR3 comprises 17 residues. Trimming removed 2 bases at V and 5 bases at J, with 21 bases between. Germline CDR1 MNHEY, CDR2 SMNVEV (reference sequence). CDR3 nucleotide sequence: TGTGCCAGCAGTTTAACGGTGGGGGCAGGGACTCGTTATGGCTACACCTTC. Translation gives CASSLTVGAGTRYGYTF.

V and J are TRBV7-2 and TRBJ1-1; D possibly corresponds to TRBD1 (5 bases). From germline, CDR1 is SGHTA and CDR2 FQGNSA. The ends were cut back, 1 base at V and 0 bases at J, with 15 bases in the middle. This CDR3 spans 17 amino acids. As DNA, the CDR3 is TGTGCCAGCAGCTTAGTCGTAGGGGCAGGGTTGAACACTGAAGCTTTCTTT. Translated, it gives CASSLVVGAGLNTEAFF.

V is TRBV5-1 and J is TRBJ2-1; no definite D call. The CDR3 is made up of 13 amino acids. Germline V CDR1 and CDR2: SGHRS, YFSETQ. V lost 3 bases and J 11 bases, leaving 15 bases between the germline ends. The CDR3 loop reads CASSSPPGYKQFF. The CDR3 DNA reads as TGCGCCAGCAGCTCCCCTCCCGGATATAAGCAGTTCTTC. Filled out from reference TRBV5-1 and TRBJ2-1, the complete variable domain reads KAGVTQTPRYLIKTRGQQVTLSCSPISGHRSVSWYQQTPGQGLQFLFEYFSETQRNKGNFPGRFSGRQFSNSRSEMNVSTLELGDSALYLCASSSPPGYKQFFGPGTRLTVL.

This clone has a single count. V and J are TRBV28 and TRBJ2-7; D may be TRBD1 (5 bases). The CDR3 has 14 amino acids. Germline loops: CDR1 MDHEN, CDR2 SYDVKM. The V and J ends lost 8 bases and 2 bases respectively, with 16 bases between them. The CDR3: CASSIWGPTYEQYF. The CDR3 coding sequence is TGTGCCAGCTCAATATGGGGCCCCACCTACGAGCAGTACTTC.

The chain couples TRBV18 to TRBJ1-2; 8 positions agree with TRBD1. Germline V CDR1 and CDR2: KGHSH, LQKENI. The CDR3 runs 14 residues. Losses at the gene ends were 6 bases for V and 3 bases for J; bases not matched to a gene: 6. CDR3 DNA: TGTGCCAGCTCGCTTGACAGGGGAGACTATGGCTACACCTTC. Encoded protein: CASSLDRGDYGYTF.

This clone was recorded once. At the DNA level, this CDR3 is encoded by other sequences in the same sample as well. This rearrangement joins TRBV5-1 to TRBJ2-1, with a possible D match to TRBD1 (6 bases). The CDR3 sequence is 13 residues long. Germline V gene sequence: CDR1 SGHRS, CDR2 YFSETQ. Trimming removed 4 bases from V and 2 bases from J, with 7 bases in between. CDR3 nucleotide sequence: TGCGCCAGCAGCCGGGACACCTACAATGAGCAGTTCTTC. Amino acids: CASSRDTYNEQFF.

This clone was seen a single time. The chain joins TRBV28 to TRBJ2-5; D uncertain. The CDR3 is 13 amino acids. CDR1 MDHEN and CDR2 SYDVKM come from the germline V gene. Trimming shortened V by 1 base and J by 2 bases, and 5 bases separated the two germline ends. The CDR3 protein is CASSLSVQETQYF. CDR3 DNA: TGTGCCAGCAGTTTATCTGTACAAGAGACCCAGTACTTC.

Turning to this clone: Other DNA sequences in the sample encode the same CDR3. The chain is built from TRBV5-1 and TRBJ1-2, with D tentatively TRBD1 (5 bases). The V end was cut by 0 bases, the J end by 1 base, with 7 bases between. Per germline, CDR1 SGHRS and CDR2 YFSETQ. The CDR3 spans 14 residues. In nucleotides, the CDR3 is TGCGCCAGCAGCTTGGGACAGTTTAACTATGGCTACACCTTC. Its translation: CASSLGQFNYGYTF.

The chain combines TRBV23-1 with TRBJ2-7; tentative D call: TRBD1 (6 bases). TRBV23-1 is placed among ORFs of uncertain function. This CDR3 has 14 amino acids. Trimming shortened V by 5 bases and J by 3 bases, and 14 bases separated the two germline ends. The CDR3 sequence is CASSGQSAYYEQYF. In DNA, the CDR3 is TGCGCCAGCAGTGGACAGTCGGCGTACTACGAGCAGTACTTC.

This CDR3 is CASSRDRGLTEAFF. The CDR3 bases are TGCGCCAGCAGCCGGGACAGGGGGCTTACTGAAGCTTTCTTT. This chain links TRBV4-3 with TRBJ1-1, with 12 bases that match TRBD1. Germline values: CDR1 LGHNA, CDR2 YSLEER. The CDR3 spans 14 residues. With V trimmed by 4 bases and J by 5 bases, 2 bases remained unmatched.

In its sample, this clone was seen a few times. The V call is TRBV10-2, the J call TRBJ1-2; 7 bases map to TRBD1. J was trimmed by 4 bases and V by 3 bases; bases with no gene match: 2. The CDR3 length is 13 residues. Germline CDR1 reads WSHSY; CDR2 reads SAAADI. The CDR3 DNA is TGCGCCAGCAGTGACTCAGGGGGCTATGGCTACACCTTC. Amino acid sequence: CASSDSGGYGYTF.

In the case of this clone: Other DNA sequences of this sample code for an identical CDR3. The gene calls are TRBV5-1 and TRBJ2-1, with 10 bases fitting TRBD2. Trimming cost V 4 bases and J 7 bases; bases outside gene matches: 8. The germline gives CDR1 SGHRS, CDR2 YFSETQ. CDR3 length equals 15 residues. CDR3 nucleotides: TGCGCCAGCAGCCCCGGGCTAGCGGGAGTTAATGAGCAGTTCTTC. Translating it yields CASSPGLAGVNEQFF.

The chain uses TRBV4-3 and TRBJ2-5, with D maybe TRBD1 (5 bases). CDR1 and CDR2 from the germline V gene are LGHNA and YSLEER. The CDR3 runs 15 residues. V lost 0 bases, J lost 4 bases, and 12 bases lay in between. CDR3 loop: CASSQDYRTLETQYF. For the CDR3, the DNA is TGCGCCAGCAGCCAAGATTACAGGACACTAGAGACCCAGTACTTC.

V gene TRBV27 combines with J gene TRBJ1-4; D might be TRBD1 (5 bases). The germline CDR1 and CDR2 sequences are MNHEY and SMNVEV (reference sequence). V was pared by 6 bases and J by 8 bases, with 16 bases between. This CDR3 spans 14 amino acids. This CDR3 is CASSPSGNSEKLFF. The CDR3 DNA sequence: TGTGCCAGCAGCCCGTCAGGGAATTCCGAAAAACTGTTTTTT.

This chain uses TRBV2 with TRBJ2-5; TRBD1 matches 7 bases. This CDR3 is built from 14 residues. CDR1 and CDR2 (germline): SNHLY, FYNNEI. Germline trimming cut 4 bases from V and 2 bases from J; bases unmatched to any gene: 4. In DNA form, the CDR3 reads TGTGCCAGCAGTGTAGGCAGGGGGCAAGAGACCCAGTACTTC. Its translation: CASSVGRGQETQYF.

This clone was counted a single time. This chain links TRBV5-4 with TRBJ2-3; maybe TRBD2 (7 bases). The CDR3 covers 15 residues. The V gene lost 3 bases and the J gene lost 5 bases, with 16 bases spanning the gap. Germline values: CDR1 SGHNT, CDR2 YYREEE (reference sequence). The CDR3 nucleotides are TGTGCCAGCAGCTCGGGGGGCCGGGGGAAAGATACGCAGTATTTT. Encoded protein: CASSSGGRGKDTQYF. The entire variable domain, with the rest obtained from reference TRBV5-4 and TRBJ2-3, is as follows: ETGVTQSPTHLIKTRGQQVTLRCSSQSGHNTVSWYQQALGQGPQFIFQYYREEENGRGNFPPRFSGLQFPNYSSELNVNALELDDSALYLCASSSGGRGKDTQYFGPGTRLTVL.

A note on this clone: The same CDR3 arises from other DNA sequences in this sample as well. This sequence joins TRBV5-1 and TRBJ1-5; a weak D match, TRBD1 (5 bases). Germline V lookup: CDR1 SGHRS, CDR2 YFSETQ. The CDR3 has 15 amino acids. Trimming took off 4 bases at V and 0 bases at J, with 11 bases between the two ends. The CDR3 nucleotides are TGCGCCAGCAGCCCCGGGACGGATAGCAATCAGCCCCAGCATTTT. This encodes CASSPGTDSNQPQHF. Based on the CDR3 plus reference TRBV5-1 and TRBJ1-5, the full variable domain is KAGVTQTPRYLIKTRGQQVTLSCSPISGHRSVSWYQQTPGQGLQFLFEYFSETQRNKGNFPGRFSGRQFSNSRSEMNVSTLELGDSALYLCASSPGTDSNQPQHFGDGTRLSIL.

For this clone: The same CDR3 arises from other DNA sequences in this sample as well. The rearrangement joins TRBV29-1 to TRBJ2-3; TRBD1 or TRBD2 may be the D gene (5 bases each). The CDR3 runs to 13 residues. Germline V CDR1 and CDR2: SQVTM, ANQGSEA. V lost 5 bases to trimming and J lost 4 bases, with 13 bases between them. As DNA, the CDR3 is TGCAGCGTTCGTGAGGGGAGTGCAGATACGCAGTATTTT. Encoded protein: CSVREGSADTQYF.

J is TRBJ2-3 and V is TRBV5-6, with D perhaps matching TRBD1 or TRBD2 (5 bases each). The V end lost 3 bases, the J end lost 4 bases, and 15 bases lay between the germline ends. This CDR3 has 15 residues. CDR1 is SGHDT, CDR2 YYEEEE, per germline. In DNA, the CDR3 is TGTGCCAGCAGCTCCAGAGGGGAGCGGCCAGATACGCAGTATTTT. Amino acids: CASSSRGERPDTQYF.

This chain uses TRBV6-5 with TRBJ2-6; D ambiguous. Deletions cut 1 base from V and 0 bases from J, with 4 bases between. Germline CDR1 reads MNHEY; CDR2 reads SVGAGI. This CDR3 has 15 amino acids. Written as DNA, the CDR3 is TGTGCCAGCAGTTACTTGATCTCTGGGGCCAACGTCCTGACTTTC. This sequence encodes CASSYLISGANVLTF.

The chain is built from TRBV11-2 and TRBJ2-1; 8 bases fit TRBD1. The trim removed 1 base at V and 6 bases at J, leaving 5 bases unmatched. There are 15 residues in the CDR3. The germline gives CDR1 SGHAT, CDR2 FQNNGV. The CDR3 loop reads CASSLGTGSSNEQFF. DNA of the CDR3: TGTGCCAGCAGCTTAGGGACAGGGAGTTCCAATGAGCAGTTCTTC.

With respect to this clone: The same CDR3 is also encoded by other DNA sequences in this sample. This sequence joins TRBV6-1 and TRBJ1-5; perhaps TRBD1 as D (6 bases). CDR3 size: 15 residues. The ends were cut back, 3 bases at V and 0 bases at J, with 9 bases in the middle. Germline CDR1 is MNHNS and CDR2 is SASEGT. The CDR3 DNA reads TGTGCCAGCAGTGAGACAGGTTATAGCAATCAGCCCCAGCATTTT. Translated: CASSETGYSNQPQHF.

This chain joins TRBV4-2 and TRBJ2-3, with D hard to call. The V and J ends lost 2 bases and 6 bases respectively, with 15 bases between them. The CDR3 runs to 15 residues. Germline CDR1 is LGHNA and CDR2 is YNFKEQ. The CDR3 sequence is CASSQIEGPRDTQYF. DNA of the CDR3: TGTGCCAGCAGCCAAATCGAAGGTCCCAGGGATACGCAGTATTTT.

As for this clone: Additional DNA sequences in this sample encode the identical CDR3. The chain joins TRBV5-6 to TRBJ1-5; D gene unclear. V lost 0 bases to trimming and J lost 2 bases, with 3 bases between them. The CDR3 totals 13 residues. Germline V CDR1 and CDR2: SGHDT, YYEEEE. The CDR3 sequence: CASSLAGNQPQHF. In DNA form, the CDR3 reads TGTGCCAGCAGCTTGGCGGGCAATCAGCCCCAGCATTTT.

The chain is built from TRBV2 and TRBJ2-2, with 7 bases identical to TRBD1. This CDR3 is built from 14 residues. Losses at the gene ends were 4 bases for V and 3 bases for J; bases not matched to a gene: 2. Germline assignment: CDR1 SNHLY and CDR2 FYNNEI. The CDR3 reads CASSGQGHTGELFF. In nucleotides, the CDR3 is TGTGCCAGCAGTGGACAGGGACACACCGGGGAGCTGTTTTTT. The variable domain in full, with the rest retrieved from reference TRBV2 and TRBJ2-2, is EPEVTQTPSHQVTQMGQEVILRCVPISNHLYFYWYRQILGQKVEFLVSFYNNEISEKSEIFDDQFSVERPDGSNFTLKIRSTKLEDSAMYFCASSGQGHTGELFFGEGSRLTVL.

The J gene is TRBJ2-1, the V gene TRBV2; TRBD2 might be the D (6 bases). V gave up 5 bases and J gave up 8 bases, with 19 bases separating them. CDR1 and CDR2 (germline): SNHLY, FYNNEI. This CDR3 contains 15 residues. The CDR3 region is CASSSLAAGSDEQFF. The DNA for the CDR3 is TGTGCCAGCAGTTCACTAGCTGCAGGCTCGGATGAGCAGTTCTTC.

The chain has TRBV21-1 and TRBJ2-7; the D segment call TRBD1 is taken from the table without a DNA check. TRBV21-1 is designated a pseudogene. The CDR3 consists of 16 residues. The CDR3 region is CASSNPDRGFSYEQYF. The CDR3 bases are TGTGCCAGCAGCAATCCCGACAGGGGGTTTTCCTACGAGCAGTACTTC.